A single sample is the source of the 28 T cell receptor beta chains below, sequenced in a study of persistence of HIV-infected CD4 T cells. Stimulation used approximately 9.5 ug/mL lysate from CMV-infected fibroblasts. Sorted nonresponding memory CD4+ T cells were CD40L-negative, CD69-negative, CD45RO-high. The libraries were made with immunoSEQ version 4 in survey mode. This table comes from immunoSEQ multiplex PCR, and its TCRdb copy is limited to in-frame clones, with some not included. Seen here are 25,000 to 30,000 clones, almost 85% observed once, and the top ten hold around 4.6%. Antigen specificity for these receptors is unknown. This specimen was CD4+ T cells sorted from PBMCs after roughly 18-hour stimulation, taken from a patient who received antiretroviral therapy. Receptors originate from an adult man with HIV who was CMV-seropositive.

This sequence joins TRBV5-1 and TRBJ1-2; 8 bases line up with TRBD1. The V segment lost 4 bases and the J segment 6 bases; nucleotides outside the gene matches: 8. The CDR3 runs 14 residues. CDR1 and CDR2 (germline): SGHRS, YFSETQ. Written as DNA, the CDR3 is TGCGCCAGCAGCGCCTCAGGGGGCGCCGATGGCTACACCTTC. Its protein is CASSASGGADGYTF.

This rearrangement joins TRBV19 to TRBJ2-1, with a tentative D call TRBD2 (8 bases). The CDR3 covers 16 residues. Trimming removed 5 bases from V and 9 bases from J, with 23 bases in between. The V gene's germline CDR1 is LNHDA and CDR2 SQIVND (reference sequence). This CDR3 reads CASSFGGDSILGEQFF. The CDR3 region has the DNA TGTGCCAGTAGTTTCGGGGGGGACAGTATTTTGGGTGAGCAGTTCTTC.

The chain has TRBV19 and TRBJ2-1; D possibly matches TRBD1 or TRBD2 (5 bases each). Germline loops: CDR1 LNHDA, CDR2 SQIVND (reference sequence). V was shortened by 3 bases and J by 4 bases, with 19 bases between the two germline ends. The CDR3 has 17 amino acids. This CDR3 reads CASSILSITRGYNEQFF. The CDR3 nucleotides read TGTGCCAGTAGTATTCTATCAATAACGAGGGGATACAATGAGCAGTTCTTC.

The genes are TRBV5-1 and TRBJ1-5, with D maybe TRBD1 (5 bases). Germline V gene data show CDR1 as SGHRS and CDR2 as YFSETQ. Trimming shortened V by 4 bases and J by 2 bases, and 16 bases separated the two germline ends. The CDR3 consists of 16 residues. The CDR3 sequence: CASSLTPGLGNQPQHF. As DNA, the CDR3 is TGCGCCAGCAGCCTCACGCCAGGGCTCGGCAATCAGCCCCAGCATTTT.

This chain joins TRBV5-8 and TRBJ1-6; 7 bases are shared with TRBD1. CDR1 and CDR2 (germline): SGHTS, YDEGEE. There are 15 residues in the CDR3. The junction had 15 bases not matched to a gene; V was cut back by 4 bases and J by 14 bases. CDR3 protein: CASSTGTEPHSTLHF. In DNA form, the CDR3 reads TGTGCCAGCAGCACCGGGACAGAACCCCATTCGACCCTCCACTTT.

This sequence joins TRBV19 and TRBJ1-4; D is uncertain. V gave up 3 bases and J gave up 0 bases, with 8 bases separating them. The germline CDR1 and CDR2 sequences are LNHDA and SQIVND (reference sequence). This CDR3 is 15 amino acids long. In DNA form, the CDR3 reads TGTGCCAGTAGTATGATCGGAACAACTAATGAAAAACTGTTTTTT. It yields the protein CASSMIGTTNEKLFF.

This clone is medium-sized. The chain recombines TRBV7-3 with TRBJ2-2, with D perhaps matching TRBD1 (6 bases). This CDR3 contains 13 residues. Trimming removed 4 bases from V and 6 bases from J, with 9 bases in between. Germline V lookup: CDR1 SGHTA, CDR2 FQGTGA. The DNA for the CDR3 is TGTGCCAGCAGCTGGGACATGGCCGGGGAGCTGTTTTTT. Translating gives CASSWDMAGELFF.

The chain recombines TRBV28 with TRBJ2-3; TRBD2 is a possible D gene (7 bases). The germline V gene encodes CDR1 MDHEN and CDR2 SYDVKM. Deletions cut 1 base from V and 3 bases from J, with 17 bases between. The CDR3 length is 17 residues. The CDR3 spells CASSLLHRRGPTDTQYF. The CDR3 bases are TGTGCCAGCAGTTTATTGCATAGGCGGGGGCCGACAGATACGCAGTATTTT. The whole variable domain, filled in from reference TRBV28 and TRBJ2-3, reads DVKVTQSSRYLVKRTGEKVFLECVQDMDHENMFWYRQDPGLGLRLIYFSYDVKMKEKGDIPEGYSVSREKKERFSLILESASTNQTSMYLCASSLLHRRGPTDTQYFGPGTRLTVL.

This clone was picked up one time. The chain combines TRBV7-8 with TRBJ1-3, with TRBD1 matching 10 bases. Germline V gene lookup returns CDR1 SGHVS and CDR2 FQNEAQ. This CDR3 region has 14 residues. J lost 8 bases, V lost 8 bases, and 9 bases had no gene match. The CDR3 loop is CASRGGTGVDTIYF. In DNA form, the CDR3 reads TGTGCCAGCCGCGGCGGGACAGGGGTCGACACCATATATTTT.

The CDR3 DNA reads TGTGCCAGCAGCTTAGAAGCGGATGTCAAATGGGGGACCGGACGAGCCAAAAACATTCAGTACTTC. Its protein is CASSLEADVKWGTGRAKNIQYF. The chain couples TRBV7-8 to TRBJ2-4; possibly TRBD1 or TRBD2 for D (5 bases each). This CDR3 has 22 residues. Germline V CDR1 and CDR2: SGHVS, FQNEAQ. Trimming took 1 base from V and 0 from J, leaving 28 bases between them.

This chain's CDR3 is CASRMGQTNEQFF. The CDR3 region has the DNA TGTGCCAGCAGAATGGGACAAACGAATGAGCAGTTCTTC. The chain uses TRBV7-2 and TRBJ2-1; tentatively, D is TRBD1 (6 bases). The CDR3 has 13 amino acids. Germline CDR1 SGHTA, CDR2 FQGNSA. V was trimmed by 6 bases and J by 7 bases, leaving 13 bases between them.

This chain joins TRBV5-1 and TRBJ1-1; D unresolved. The V end was cut by 4 bases, the J end by 8 bases, with 15 bases between. This CDR3 is 13 amino acids long. Germline V gene data show CDR1 as SGHRS and CDR2 as YFSETQ. The CDR3 region is CASSVTRELEAFF. CDR3 DNA: TGCGCCAGCAGCGTAACCCGGGAACTGGAAGCTTTCTTT.

The J gene is TRBJ1-2, the V gene TRBV13; TRBD1 matches at 7 bases. J lost 7 bases, V lost 8 bases, and 13 bases had no gene match. Germline values: CDR1 PRHDT, CDR2 FYEKMQ (reference sequence). CDR3 size: 14 residues. CDR3 coding DNA: TGTGCCAGCGCGGGGAACAGGGGTGATTTTGGCTACACCTTC. Translated, it gives CASAGNRGDFGYTF.

The chain uses TRBV6-4 and TRBJ1-2; TRBD1 matches 10 bases. Losses at the gene ends were 1 base for V and 5 bases for J; bases not matched to a gene: 10. The V gene's germline CDR1 is MRHNA and CDR2 SNTAGT. The CDR3 runs 17 residues. For the CDR3, the DNA is TGTGCCAGCAGTGACTGGGACAGGGGTCGGAATATATATGGCTACACCTTC. This codes for CASSDWDRGRNIYGYTF.

CDR3 in DNA: TGTGCCAGCAGCCTGAGAGACAGGTCACCCCTCCACTTT. Encoded protein: CASSLRDRSPLHF. This chain links TRBV2 with TRBJ1-6; maybe TRBD1 (6 bases). CDR1 SNHLY and CDR2 FYNNEI come from the germline V gene. The CDR3 is 13 amino acids. Trimming shortened V by 6 bases and J by 10 bases, and 13 bases separated the two germline ends.

The chain links TRBV29-1 to TRBJ2-7; 9 nucleotides line up with TRBD1. The CDR3 has 16 residues. V was pared by 4 bases and J by 1 base, with 11 bases of the junction left unmatched. Germline V gives CDR1 SQVTM, CDR2 ANQGSEA. In nucleotides, the CDR3 is TGCAGCGTTGCACCTTACTCGACAGGGGGTTCCTACGAGCAGTACTTC. Translated, it gives CSVAPYSTGGSYEQYF.

The sample holds a few counts of this clone. The chain joins TRBV5-1 to TRBJ1-3, with TRBD1 as a possible D gene (5 bases). The germline V gene encodes CDR1 SGHRS and CDR2 YFSETQ. Trimming removed 0 bases from V and 4 bases from J, with 14 bases in between. This CDR3 is built from 16 residues. For the CDR3, the DNA is TGCGCCAGCAGCTTGGCAGAGGGGTTAGGCGGAAACACCATATATTTT. Protein product: CASSLAEGLGGNTIYF.

V and J are TRBV4-2 and TRBJ1-2, with 7 bases lining up with TRBD1. J was trimmed by 4 bases and V by 6 bases; bases with no gene match: 8. Germline-derived CDR1 and CDR2 are LGHNA and YNFKEQ. The CDR3 is made up of 14 amino acids. CDR3 nucleotide sequence: TGTGCCAGCAGTTTGGACAGGAGGTCCTATGGCTACACCTTC. This sequence encodes CASSLDRRSYGYTF.

The rearrangement joins TRBV7-9 to TRBJ2-7; TRBD1 aligns across 9 bases. Germline CDR1 reads SEHNR; CDR2 reads FQNEAQ (reference sequence). Trimming removed 5 bases from V and 5 bases from J; junction bases left unmatched: 7. There are 14 residues in the CDR3. The DNA for the CDR3 is TGTGCCAGCAGCCGCGGACAGGGGCTCAACGAGCAGTACTTC. It is translated as CASSRGQGLNEQYF.

The rearrangement uses TRBV9 and TRBJ1-6; 9 bases line up with TRBD1. V shed 2 bases, J shed 10 bases, and the junction held 1 base outside the gene matches. This CDR3 spans 13 amino acids. Germline loops: CDR1 SGDLS, CDR2 YYNGEE. CDR3 loop: CASSVGQGSPLHF. CDR3 nucleotide sequence: TGTGCCAGCAGCGTGGGACAGGGCTCACCCCTCCACTTT.

The chain links TRBV7-2 to TRBJ2-7; 13 positions agree with TRBD2. Looked up from germline, CDR1 is SGHTA and CDR2 is FQGNSA. Trimming at V came to 3 bases and at J to 7 bases, leaving 3 bases not matched to a gene. CDR3 length: 14 amino acids. CDR3 in amino acids: CASSFGLAGVEQYF. DNA for the CDR3: TGTGCCAGCAGCTTCGGACTAGCGGGGGTAGAGCAGTACTTC. Full variable domain (rest looked up from reference TRBV7-2 and TRBJ2-7): GAGVSQSPSNKVTEKGKDVELRCDPISGHTALYWYRQSLGQGLEFLIYFQGNSAPDKSGLPSDRFSAERTGGSVSTLTIQRTQQEDSAVYLCASSFGLAGVEQYFGPGTRLTVT.

CDR3 loop: CASSWGLTYEQYF. CDR3 sequence (DNA): TGTGCCAGCAGCTGGGGACTGACCTACGAGCAGTACTTC. The rearrangement uses TRBV5-5 and TRBJ2-7; tentative D call: TRBD2 (6 bases). V gave up 3 bases and J gave up 2 bases, with 9 bases separating them. Per the germline V gene, CDR1 is SGHKS and CDR2 is YYEKEE (reference sequence). This CDR3 spans 13 amino acids.

The chain uses TRBV9 and TRBJ2-5, with D possibly matching TRBD2 (6 bases). The length of the CDR3 is 15 residues. Germline V lookup: CDR1 SGDLS, CDR2 YYNGEE. With 0 bases removed from V and 5 bases from J, the gap between germline ends came to 14 bases. Here the CDR3 DNA reads TGTGCCAGCAGCGTAGATGTGGGGAGGTGGGAGACCCAGTACTTC. The encoded protein is CASSVDVGRWETQYF. The complete variable domain, with remaining parts taken from reference TRBV9 and TRBJ2-5, reads DSGVTQTPKHLITATGQRVTLRCSPRSGDLSVYWYQQSLDQGLQFLIQYYNGEERAKGNILERFSAQQFPDLHSELNLSSLELGDSALYFCASSVDVGRWETQYFGPGTRLLVL.

This chain joins TRBV3-1 (or the pseudogene TRBV3-2) and TRBJ1-4; D might be TRBD1 (5 bases). Germline CDR1 is LGHDT and CDR2 is YNNKEL (reference sequence). The CDR3 sequence is 16 residues long. Between the trimmed V and J ends, which lost 1 base and 3 bases, there was a span of 12 bases. The CDR3 is CASSQALSGSNEKLFF. For the CDR3, the DNA is TGTGCCAGCAGCCAAGCTCTGTCAGGGTCTAATGAAAAACTGTTTTTT.

The chain uses TRBV7-2 and TRBJ1-5, with D possibly TRBD1 on 6 matching bases. Germline lookup yields CDR1 SGHTA and CDR2 FQGNSA. The CDR3 loop spans 14 amino acids. The V end was cut by 3 bases, the J end by 4 bases, with 10 bases between. The CDR3 bases are TGTGCCAGCAGCTTTACAGGGTTGAATCAGCCCCAGCATTTT. It codes for CASSFTGLNQPQHF.

The rearrangement links TRBV10-3 to TRBJ2-2, with TRBD1 matching over 8 bases. V trimming: 7 bases; J trimming: 7 bases; junction bases outside the gene matches: 8. The CDR3 spans 14 residues. Germline values: CDR1 ENHRY, CDR2 SYGVKD. Here the CDR3 reads CAIKGQGLGGELFF. The CDR3, as DNA: TGTGCCATCAAAGGACAGGGCTTAGGCGGGGAGCTGTTTTTT.

This clone has only a few counts. V is TRBV2 and J is TRBJ1-3, with a weak D call TRBD1 (5 bases). Trimming shortened V by 6 bases and J by 4 bases, and 13 bases separated the two germline ends. Per germline, CDR1 SNHLY and CDR2 FYNNEI. CDR3 length: 14 residues. The chain's CDR3 is CASRGLTAGNTIYF. In DNA form, the CDR3 reads TGTGCCAGCAGAGGGCTGACAGCGGGAAACACCATATATTTT. Drawing the rest from reference TRBV2 and TRBJ1-3, the complete variable domain is EPEVTQTPSHQVTQMGQEVILRCVPISNHLYFYWYRQILGQKVEFLVSFYNNEISEKSEIFDDQFSVERPDGSNFTLKIRSTKLEDSAMYFCASRGLTAGNTIYFGEGSWLTVV.

In DNA form, the CDR3 reads TGTGCCAGCTCACCGGGACTAGAGTACAATGAGCAGTTCTTC. It specifies CASSPGLEYNEQFF. The chain links TRBV18 to TRBJ2-1; 8 nucleotides agree with TRBD2. The germline V gene encodes CDR1 KGHSH and CDR2 LQKENI. This CDR3 contains 14 residues. V dropped 3 bases and J dropped 4; count of bases not matched to a gene: 2.